The 20 T cell receptor beta chains given below trace back to one sample, sequenced in a study of blood T cell repertoires in COVID-19. The table came from immunoSEQ multiplex PCR; TCRdb's copy has only in-frame clones and leaves some out. There are approximately 90,000 clones in the sample; over 80% occur only once, and roughly 32% lies in the top ten. Specimen: peripheral blood. The receptors stem from a woman of 80 years or more with active or convalescent COVID-19.

V usage is TRBV5-8 and J usage is TRBJ2-4, with 8 bases that match TRBD2. The germline gives CDR1 SGHTS, CDR2 YDEGEE. V dropped 3 bases and J dropped 0; count of bases not matched to a gene: 2. The CDR3 consists of 15 residues. The CDR3 reads CASSSGGLAKNIQYF. As DNA, the CDR3 is TGTGCCAGCAGCTCGGGGGGGTTAGCCAAAAACATTCAGTACTTC.

V gene TRBV5-5 combines with J gene TRBJ2-7, with D perhaps TRBD1 (5 bases). Germline V gene sequence: CDR1 SGHKS, CDR2 YYEKEE (reference sequence). V gave up 2 bases and J gave up 6 bases, with 9 bases separating them. The CDR3 totals 12 residues. CDR3 protein: CASSFIRAEQYF. The CDR3 bases are TGTGCCAGCAGCTTTATCAGGGCCGAGCAGTACTTC.

The chain recombines TRBV6-2 or TRBV6-3 with TRBJ1-5; D is ambiguous. V dropped 0 bases and J dropped 5 bases, with 8 bases sitting between them. Germline V gene sequence: CDR1 MNHEY, CDR2 SVGEGT. This CDR3 is 14 amino acids long. Written as DNA, the CDR3 is TGTGCCAGCAGTTACTCGAACAGAGATCAGCCCCAGCATTTT. Its protein product is CASSYSNRDQPQHF.

The chain employs TRBV18 and TRBJ2-1; 9 bases agree with TRBD1. Germline CDR1 reads KGHSH; CDR2 reads LQKENI. CDR3 length: 15 residues. Trimming removed 1 base from V and 3 bases from J; junction bases left unmatched: 1. The CDR3 loop reads CASSPLTGGYNEQFF. The CDR3 DNA reads TGTGCCAGCTCACCACTGACAGGGGGCTACAATGAGCAGTTCTTC.

The chain carries TRBV2 and TRBJ2-3, with 9 positions matching TRBD2. CDR1 SNHLY and CDR2 FYNNEI come from the germline V gene. The V segment lost 3 bases and the J segment 6 bases; nucleotides outside the gene matches: 7. This CDR3 region has 15 residues. CDR3 nucleotide sequence: TGTGCCAGCAGTGAGATCGGCGGGAGGGCCGATACGCAGTATTTT. Residues: CASSEIGGRADTQYF.

This chain links TRBV5-8 with TRBJ1-1; D not resolved. Germline V gene sequence: CDR1 SGHTS, CDR2 YDEGEE. There are 12 residues in the CDR3. Trimming removed 1 base at V and 5 bases at J, with 6 bases between. This chain's CDR3 is CASSLRGTEAFF. CDR3 in DNA: TGTGCCAGCAGCTTGCGAGGGACTGAAGCTTTCTTT. The full variable domain, in which reference TRBV5-8 and TRBJ1-1 provide the parts outside the CDR3, is EAGVTQSPTHLIKTRGQQATLRCSPISGHTSVYWYQQALGLGLQFLLWYDEGEERNRGNFPPRFSGRQFPNYSSELNVNALELEDSALYLCASSLRGTEAFFGQGTRLTVV.

Comment on this clone: One end of the junction varies from germline; a read error may be responsible. The chain combines TRBV30 with TRBJ2-7; TRBD1 matches 7 bases. CDR3 length: 14 residues. Germline V CDR1 and CDR2: GTSNPN, SVGIG (reference sequence). CDR3 nucleotide sequence: TGTGCCTGGAGTGTGGTAGGGGGCTCCAACGAGCAGTACTTC. Translation: CAWSVVGGSNEQYF.

This chain connects TRBV5-6 to TRBJ2-3; possible D gene TRBD1, 5 bases. The CDR3 consists of 16 residues. Per the germline V gene, CDR1 is SGHDT and CDR2 is YYEEEE. V was pared by 3 bases and J by 6 bases, with 20 bases between. The CDR3 region is CASSSSKIPGSDTQYF. DNA of the CDR3: TGTGCCAGCAGCTCATCGAAAATTCCAGGGTCGGATACGCAGTATTTT.

This sequence joins TRBV7-3 and TRBJ2-3; possibly TRBD1 for D (6 bases). Per germline, CDR1 SGHTA and CDR2 FQGTGA. This CDR3 region has 14 residues. Trimming pared 5 bases from V and 6 bases from J, leaving 15 bases between. DNA of the CDR3: TGTGCCAGCAGCGCACACAGGGACGTGGATACGCAGTATTTT. This translates into CASSAHRDVDTQYF.

V and J are TRBV27 and TRBJ1-1; D is undetermined. This CDR3 contains 13 residues. V dropped 2 bases and J dropped 5 bases, with 9 bases sitting between them. The germline V gene encodes CDR1 MNHEY and CDR2 SMNVEV (reference sequence). CDR3 in DNA: TGTGCCAGCAGTTTAAATGGTGAGACTGAAGCTTTCTTT. It is translated as CASSLNGETEAFF.

V usage is TRBV5-4 and J usage is TRBJ1-6, with D unresolved. CDR1 SGHNT and CDR2 YYREEE come from the germline V gene (reference sequence). The CDR3 covers 15 residues. Trimming left V 7 bases short and J 0 bases short, with 11 bases between. The CDR3 nucleotides read TGTGCCAGCCATACCGGCGGCTCCTATAATTCACCCCTCCACTTT. It codes for CASHTGGSYNSPLHF. Full variable domain (missing parts from reference TRBV5-4 and TRBJ1-6): ETGVTQSPTHLIKTRGQQVTLRCSSQSGHNTVSWYQQALGQGPQFIFQYYREEENGRGNFPPRFSGLQFPNYSSELNVNALELDDSALYLCASHTGGSYNSPLHFGNGTRLTVT.

The chain links TRBV29-1 to TRBJ2-5; D might be TRBD2 (6 bases). Trimming left V 4 bases short and J 7 bases short, with 13 bases between. This CDR3 is 12 amino acids long. CDR1 is SQVTM and CDR2 is ANQGSEA in the germline V gene. CDR3 sequence reads: CSVGPPGGTQYF. The CDR3, as DNA: TGCAGCGTTGGACCGCCCGGGGGGACCCAGTACTTC.

The chain couples TRBV6-5 to TRBJ2-7; D is possibly TRBD2 (6 bases). The germline V and J ends were trimmed by 8 bases and 6 bases, with 17 bases remaining between them. Germline V gives CDR1 MNHEY, CDR2 SVGAGI. CDR3 length: 13 amino acids. DNA of the CDR3: TGTGCCAGCCGGGACTCCTTAAAGGGCGAGCAGTACTTC. Translation gives CASRDSLKGEQYF.

The chain recombines TRBV24-1 with TRBJ1-1; no firm D call. V was pared by 6 bases and J by 5 bases, with 15 bases between. This CDR3 comprises 14 residues. Germline CDR1 is KGHDR and CDR2 is SFDVKD. In nucleotides, the CDR3 is TGTGCCACCAGTAAGCGGGGTAGTGGAACTGAAGCTTTCTTT. Translating it yields CATSKRGSGTEAFF.

V and J are TRBV19 and TRBJ2-2; perhaps TRBD1 as D (9 bases). CDR1 LNHDA and CDR2 SQIVND come from the germline V gene (reference sequence). The CDR3 sequence is 16 residues long. Trimming cost V 7 bases and J 6 bases, with 21 bases left between them. DNA of the CDR3: TGTGCCAGTACCGTTAGCGGGGACAGGGTTCCCGGGGAGCTGTTTTTT. This sequence encodes CASTVSGDRVPGELFF.

The CDR3 bases are TGTGCCAGTAGTATCATCAGGGTCGCAACTAATGAAAAACTGTTTTTT. Its translation: CASSIIRVATNEKLFF. V gene TRBV19 combines with J gene TRBJ1-4; D may be TRBD1 (5 bases). Looked up from germline, CDR1 is LNHDA and CDR2 is SQIVND (reference sequence). V was clipped by 3 bases and J by 0 bases, with 11 bases between them. The CDR3 totals 16 residues.

V and J are TRBV5-1 and TRBJ2-5; 12 nucleotides line up with TRBD2. With V trimmed by 4 bases and J by 1 base, 5 bases remained unmatched. In germline, CDR1 is SGHRS, CDR2 YFSETQ. The CDR3 loop spans 16 amino acids. CDR3 protein: CASSKGTSGFQETQYF. The CDR3 region has the DNA TGCGCCAGCAGCAAAGGGACTAGCGGGTTCCAAGAGACCCAGTACTTC.

The gene calls are TRBV19 and TRBJ2-2; 7 bases agree with TRBD2. Looked up from germline, CDR1 is LNHDA and CDR2 is SQIVND (reference sequence). Trimming cost V 5 bases and J 2 bases; bases outside gene matches: 5. CDR3 length: 15 residues. CDR3 residues: CASSPLAANTGELFF. DNA of the CDR3: TGTGCCAGTAGTCCCCTAGCGGCCAACACCGGGGAGCTGTTTTTT.

This chain links TRBV7-8 with TRBJ2-2; 13 bases are a match to TRBD2. J was trimmed by 7 bases and V by 3 bases; bases with no gene match: 14. Germline lookup yields CDR1 SGHVS and CDR2 FQNEAQ. The CDR3 has 19 amino acids. The CDR3 is CASSFARTSGGPHGGELFF. CDR3 bases: TGTGCCAGCAGCTTCGCTAGGACTAGCGGGGGCCCGCATGGCGGGGAGCTGTTTTTT.

This chain connects TRBV5-1 to TRBJ1-6; no clear D gene. The germline V gene has CDR1 SGHRS and CDR2 YFSETQ. The CDR3 loop spans 14 amino acids. Trimming shortened V by 5 bases and J by 5 bases, and 11 bases separated the two germline ends. CDR3 sequence: CASSLEGNNSPLHF. The DNA of the CDR3 is TGCGCCAGCAGTCTAGAGGGAAATAATTCACCCCTCCACTTT. The full variable domain, completed using reference TRBV5-1 and TRBJ1-6, is KAGVTQTPRYLIKTRGQQVTLSCSPISGHRSVSWYQQTPGQGLQFLFEYFSETQRNKGNFPGRFSGRQFSNSRSEMNVSTLELGDSALYLCASSLEGNNSPLHFGNGTRLTVT.